The next 21 T cell receptor beta chains were all read from a single sample in a study of blood T cell repertoires in COVID-19. Using immunoSEQ multiplex PCR, the repertoire was profiled, and TCRdb retains in-frame clones only, with some absent. The table shows 200,000 or so clones, with approximately 80% occurring only once. Sequencing input: PBMCs or T cells enriched from blood (not recorded which). Source of these receptors: a woman between 40 and 55 years old with acute COVID-19.

The chain recombines TRBV5-1 with TRBJ2-7; a weak D match, TRBD1 (5 bases). The CDR3 extends over 12 amino acids. V was pared by 3 bases and J by 3 bases, with 7 bases between. The germline gives CDR1 SGHRS, CDR2 YFSETQ. The CDR3 nucleotides are TGCGCCAGCAGCTCTGACAGCTACGAGCAGTACTTC. Its translation: CASSSDSYEQYF.

The chain uses TRBV29-1 and TRBJ1-1, with unresolved D. Trimming cost V 4 bases and J 4 bases, with 10 bases left between them. This CDR3 spans 12 amino acids. Germline values: CDR1 SQVTM, CDR2 ANQGSEA. As DNA, the CDR3 is TGCAGCGTTGTTCACCAGGCCACTGAAGCTTTCTTT. Amino acid sequence: CSVVHQATEAFF.

This chain links TRBV10-2 with TRBJ1-5, with 7 bases matching TRBD1. The ends lost 0 bases at V and 3 bases at J; junction bases unmatched: 2. The V gene's germline CDR1 is WSHSY and CDR2 SAAADI. This CDR3 region has 15 residues. The CDR3 region is CASSESDRNNQPQHF. CDR3 in DNA: TGCGCCAGCAGTGAGTCGGACAGGAACAATCAGCCCCAGCATTTT.

This clone was seen once. This sample includes further DNA sequences coding for the same CDR3. The chain combines TRBV11-2 with TRBJ1-4; possible D gene TRBD1, 6 bases. The CDR3 runs 14 residues. The V end was cut by 5 bases, the J end by 4 bases, with 11 bases between. The germline V gene has CDR1 SGHAT and CDR2 FQNNGV. The CDR3 DNA reads as TGTGCCAGCAGCCGTGGACAGCTTAATGAAAAACTGTTTTTT. Amino acid sequence: CASSRGQLNEKLFF.

The chain has TRBV5-1 and TRBJ2-3, with TRBD1 matching over 9 bases. The CDR3 contains 16 residues. The germline CDR1 and CDR2 sequences are SGHRS and YFSETQ. V shed 4 bases, J shed 6 bases, and the junction held 12 bases outside the gene matches. The CDR3 nucleotides read TGCGCCAGCAGCCCCGGGACAGGGTCTAATGTGGATACGCAGTATTTT. It encodes CASSPGTGSNVDTQYF.

This chain uses TRBV6-1 with TRBJ2-5, with 9 bases matching TRBD2. This CDR3 has 16 residues. Germline V gives CDR1 MNHNS, CDR2 SASEGT. V shed 2 bases and J 5 bases; nucleotides not matched to a gene: 9. The chain's CDR3 is CASSEMASGNGETQYF. The CDR3 DNA follows: TGTGCCAGCAGTGAAATGGCTAGCGGGAACGGGGAGACCCAGTACTTC.

The chain joins TRBV27 to TRBJ2-1; 10 positions agree with TRBD2. The J segment lost 9 bases and the V segment lost 3 bases, leaving 8 bases of the junction unmatched. The CDR3 totals 15 residues. Looked up from germline, CDR1 is MNHEY and CDR2 is SMNVEV (reference sequence). Here the CDR3 reads CASSLGPLAGAEQFF. The CDR3 DNA reads as TGTGCCAGCAGTTTGGGCCCCCTAGCGGGAGCTGAGCAGTTCTTC.

This clone was found once. The chain joins TRBV27 to TRBJ2-6; D unclear. Trimming took 5 bases from V and 0 from J, leaving 8 bases between them. This CDR3 contains 15 residues. Germline V gene sequence: CDR1 MNHEY, CDR2 SMNVEV (reference sequence). CDR3: CASSPYSSGANVLTF. For the CDR3, the DNA is TGTGCCAGCAGTCCATACAGCTCTGGGGCCAACGTCCTGACTTTC.

This chain uses TRBV3-1 (or the pseudogene TRBV3-2) with TRBJ1-2; D is ambiguous. The CDR3 runs 14 residues. CDR1 and CDR2 (germline): LGHDT, YNNKEL (reference sequence). V was cut by 4 bases and J by 1 base, with 10 bases left in between. Here the CDR3 reads CASSLLTDNYGYTF. In DNA form, the CDR3 reads TGTGCCAGCAGCCTGCTAACCGATAACTATGGCTACACCTTC.

This chain uses TRBV27 with TRBJ1-5; 8 bases agree with TRBD1. This CDR3 contains 14 residues. Germline V gene sequence: CDR1 MNHEY, CDR2 SMNVEV (reference sequence). After removal of 5 bases from V and 4 bases from J, the junction contained 4 bases not matched to a gene. This chain's CDR3 is CASSIRDRNQPQHF. Here the CDR3 DNA reads TGTGCCAGCAGTATCCGGGACAGGAATCAGCCCCAGCATTTT.

This clone came up a few times. The chain joins TRBV7-9 to TRBJ1-2; the match to TRBD1 covers 7 bases. The ends lost 2 bases at V and 2 bases at J; junction bases unmatched: 8. CDR3 length: 16 residues. Germline CDR1 and CDR2: SEHNR and FQNEAQ (reference sequence). CDR3 sequence reads: CASSLPQGTDNYGYTF. For the CDR3, the DNA is TGTGCCAGCAGCTTACCCCAAGGGACAGACAACTATGGCTACACCTTC.

The rearrangement links TRBV6-6 to TRBJ2-3, with TRBD1 as a possible D gene (6 bases). CDR1 and CDR2 from the germline V gene are MNHNY and SVGAGI (reference sequence). Trimming removed 3 bases at V and 3 bases at J, with 16 bases between. The CDR3 has 16 amino acids. The DNA of the CDR3 is TGTGCCAGCAGTTATTGGGGGAAAGGGGGAACAGATACGCAGTATTTT. It is translated as CASSYWGKGGTDTQYF.

This clone showed up many times. The rearrangement links TRBV5-4 to TRBJ1-2; D is possibly TRBD1 (5 bases). The CDR3 consists of 16 residues. Germline loops: CDR1 SGHNT, CDR2 YYREEE (reference sequence). V dropped 4 bases and J dropped 2 bases, with 18 bases sitting between them. CDR3 region: CASSHPTVDYNYGYTF. The CDR3 DNA reads TGTGCCAGCAGCCATCCGACAGTGGATTACAACTATGGCTACACCTTC.

This clone occurred a few times. This rearrangement joins TRBV3-1 (or the pseudogene TRBV3-2) to TRBJ2-1; tentative D call: TRBD2 (5 bases). Germline V gene lookup returns CDR1 LGHDT and CDR2 YNNKEL (reference sequence). This CDR3 comprises 16 residues. V lost 3 bases and J lost 5, with 17 bases in between. The chain's CDR3 is CASSHDAVLRDNEQFF. DNA of the CDR3: TGTGCCAGCAGCCACGATGCGGTCTTGCGGGACAATGAGCAGTTCTTC.

The chain joins TRBV19 to TRBJ2-2, with TRBD1 matching 7 bases. Germline CDR1 LNHDA, CDR2 SQIVND (reference sequence). Trimming took 3 bases from V and 6 from J; bases not matched to a gene: 1. The CDR3 is made up of 13 amino acids. The CDR3 sequence: CASSITGAGELFF. The CDR3 nucleotides read TGTGCCAGTAGTATTACAGGGGCCGGGGAGCTGTTTTTT.

The gene calls are TRBV7-9 and TRBJ2-2; the D is unclear. V lost 3 bases and J 4 bases, leaving 12 bases between the germline ends. Germline CDR1 SEHNR, CDR2 FQNEAQ (reference sequence). The CDR3 has 15 residues. The CDR3 loop is CASSLRDLGTGELFF. The CDR3 DNA reads TGTGCCAGCAGCTTGCGCGACTTGGGCACCGGGGAGCTGTTTTTT.

This chain joins TRBV7-9 and TRBJ1-6, with D maybe TRBD1 (5 bases). There are 15 residues in the CDR3. From germline, CDR1 is SEHNR and CDR2 FQNEAQ (reference sequence). The V end was cut by 6 bases, the J end by 6 bases, with 15 bases between. The CDR3 DNA is TGTGCCAGCAGACCTAGGGGTGAAGGTAATTCACCCCTCCACTTT. This sequence encodes CASRPRGEGNSPLHF.

The CDR3 here is CASSNTGGGQPQHF. The CDR3 coding sequence is TGTGCCAGCAGCAATACAGGGGGCGGTCAGCCCCAGCATTTT. V and J are TRBV5-4 and TRBJ1-5, with 9 bases lining up with TRBD1. Per the germline V gene, CDR1 is SGHNT and CDR2 is YYREEE (reference sequence). V was pared by 4 bases and J by 6 bases, with 5 bases of the junction left unmatched. The CDR3 totals 14 residues.

V usage is TRBV28 and J usage is TRBJ2-3; 10 bases agree with TRBD2. V was clipped by 8 bases and J by 5 bases; unmatched bases: 10. The CDR3 contains 15 residues. Germline CDR1 reads MDHEN; CDR2 reads SYDVKM. CDR3 residues: CASGQREGRKDTQYF. The CDR3 DNA sequence: TGTGCCAGCGGGCAGCGGGAGGGTCGCAAAGATACGCAGTATTTT.

The V and J genes are TRBV18 and TRBJ1-5; D is unresolved. Trimming stripped 8 bases from V and 10 bases from J, with 15 bases between. The CDR3 extends over 12 amino acids. Germline loops: CDR1 KGHSH, CDR2 LQKENI. CDR3 in amino acids: CASHALGEPQHF. CDR3 sequence (DNA): TGTGCCAGCCACGCCCTAGGCGAACCCCAGCATTTT.

The CDR3 loop reads CASSWGRGYQPQHF. Here the CDR3 DNA reads TGTGCCAGCAGTTGGGGTCGAGGGTATCAGCCCCAGCATTTT. The J gene is TRBJ1-5, the V gene TRBV27, with D hard to call. CDR3 length: 14 residues. Trimming cost V 4 bases and J 5 bases, with 12 bases left between them. Germline V gene data show CDR1 as MNHEY and CDR2 as SMNVEV (reference sequence).